This paragraph covers one T cell receptor beta chain sequence. Its specificity is not known. The table came from immunoSEQ multiplex PCR; TCRdb's copy has only in-frame clones and leaves some out. The sample shows a few million clones, just over 90% of them seen only once. These data belong to a study of shared clonotypes between healthy human individuals. Whole-study context: Each donor's CD8 memory used one plate, CD8 naive two, each CD4 subset three. Overall study findings and caveats: Sharing across four donors was highest in naive CD4 (around 5%) and lowest in memory CD8 (approximately 0.4%).

The CDR3 contains 13 residues. The trim removed 5 bases at V and 3 bases at J, leaving 2 bases unmatched. CDR1 and CDR2 (germline): GTSNPN, SVGIG (reference sequence). This receptor was obtained from a man aged 18-30 years in good health. Some clones in this sample may be carry-over from other donors' samples. What was sequenced was naive CD4+ T cells from PBMCs. Subset of the sample: CD45RA+ positively selected. The V and J genes are TRBV30 and TRBJ2-3; 10 nucleotides match TRBD1. CDR3 sequence: CAWGQGVTDTQYF. DNA of the CDR3: TGTGCCTGGGGACAGGGGGTGACAGATACGCAGTATTTT.